What follows is one T cell receptor (beta chain) and its context. The antigen is not known. Only in-frame clones appear in the TCRdb table, and some are missing; sequencing was by immunoSEQ multiplex PCR. The sample has more than 25,000 clones, 76% seen once. The record originates from a study of cytotoxic CD8 clonotypes in ibrutinib-treated CLL. Whole-study findings and limits: Sustained-remission and progressing patients had unequal sampling times. An increase in clonality occurred at ibrutinib response, followed by a return toward baseline at progression. Public clonotypes (which were uncommon) either contracted or remained stable on treatment.

Germline CDR1 and CDR2: MDHEN and SYDVKM. V was cut by 6 bases and J by 6 bases, with 15 bases left in between. The CDR3 spans 13 residues. The chain joins TRBV28 to TRBJ2-7; D possibly corresponds to TRBD2 (6 bases). The specimen comprised PBMCs, sampled after 36 months of ibrutinib treatment. The sequence was collected from a human donor with chronic lymphocytic leukemia. CDR3 residues: CASSIRGGVEQYF. DNA of the CDR3: TGTGCCAGCAGCATTCGAGGAGGGGTCGAGCAGTACTTC.